Each of the 24 T cell receptor beta chains below was sequenced from the same sample in a study of Ad26.COV2.S vaccination and SARS-CoV-2 variants. Data came from immunoSEQ multiplex PCR; TCRdb stores just in-frame clones and leaves some out. The sample comprises some 290,000 clones, 70% to 90% of which are singletons, and 2.1% rests with the top ten. Treatment in this sample: 19 received Ad26.COV2.S at low or high dose, single or two shots; about 5 received placebo; per-sample allocation not given. The samples date from day 63 after the first vaccine or placebo injection. Sample: peripheral blood, taken in a trial of Ad26.COV2.S vaccine versus placebo. Every receptor here comes from a person aged 18-60 years who received the Ad26.COV2.S COVID-19 vaccine or a placebo.

This clone was picked up one time. The CDR3 sequence: CASSRSLRDNYHQPQHF. CDR3 DNA: TGTGCCAGCAGTCGGTCCCTCCGGGACAACTACCATCAGCCCCAGCATTTT. This chain uses TRBV27 with TRBJ1-5; D perhaps matches TRBD1 (6 bases). The germline gives CDR1 MNHEY, CDR2 SMNVEV (reference sequence). The V gene lost 5 bases and the J gene lost 5 bases, with 22 bases spanning the gap. The CDR3 has 17 amino acids.

The V call is TRBV6-5, the J call TRBJ2-7; D tentatively reads TRBD1 or TRBD2 (5 bases each). The V end was cut by 6 bases, the J end by 0 bases, with 15 bases between. This CDR3 is built from 15 residues. Germline CDR1 is MNHEY and CDR2 is SVGAGI. The CDR3 region has the DNA TGTGCCAGCAGCACGGGGACGGGCCCCTCCTACGAGCAGTACTTC. This codes for CASSTGTGPSYEQYF.

The chain has TRBV15 and TRBJ2-5; 7 bases are a match to TRBD2. V shed 0 bases and J 0 bases; nucleotides not matched to a gene: 7. The germline V gene encodes CDR1 LNHNV and CDR2 YYDKDF (reference sequence). This CDR3 region has 17 residues. CDR3 region: CATSRDDGEGYQETQYF. CDR3 coding DNA: TGTGCCACCAGCAGAGATGACGGGGAGGGGTACCAAGAGACCCAGTACTTC. The full variable domain, with the rest looked up from reference TRBV15 and TRBJ2-5, is DAMVIQNPRYQVTQFGKPVTLSCSQTLNHNVMYWYQQKSSQAPKLLFHYYDKDFNNEADTPDNFQSRRPNTSFCFLDIRSPGLGDTAMYLCATSRDDGEGYQETQYFGPGTRLLVL.

This chain connects TRBV12-3 or TRBV12-4 to TRBJ2-7; TRBD2 might be the D (6 bases). The CDR3 consists of 12 residues. V was trimmed by 3 bases and J by 3 bases, leaving 6 bases between them. CDR3 nucleotides: TGTGCCAGCAGTTTCGGGGGCTACGAGCAGTACTTC. Encoded protein: CASSFGGYEQYF.

This chain connects TRBV11-3 to TRBJ2-4; D is uncertain. Trimming cost V 0 bases and J 0 bases, with 12 bases left between them. Looked up from germline, CDR1 is SGHNT and CDR2 is YENEEA. This CDR3 has 17 amino acids. CDR3 protein: CASSLDSGFKAKNIQYF. CDR3 sequence (DNA): TGTGCCAGCAGCTTAGATAGTGGATTCAAAGCCAAAAACATTCAGTACTTC.

J is TRBJ1-1 and V is TRBV6-5; no clear D. The CDR3 is 14 residues long. CDR1 MNHEY and CDR2 SVGAGI come from the germline V gene. V was clipped by 7 bases and J by 11 bases, with 23 bases between them. CDR3 DNA: TGTGCCAGCACCCCAGCAGCTTATCCTCCGATGGCTTTCTTT. It is translated as CASTPAAYPPMAFF.

The chain employs TRBV6-2 or TRBV6-3 and TRBJ1-1; D is unclear. This CDR3 is 15 amino acids long. V lost 4 bases to trimming and J lost 1 base, with 13 bases between them. Germline CDR1 reads MNHEY; CDR2 reads SVGEGT. CDR3 nucleotides: TGTGCCAGCAGTTCCCCTGAGCGGGGGAACACTGAAGCTTTCTTT. This gives the protein CASSSPERGNTEAFF.

The rearrangement joins TRBV2 to TRBJ1-2; D remains unclear. The V gene's germline CDR1 is SNHLY and CDR2 FYNNEI. Trimming pared 1 base from V and 3 bases from J, leaving 9 bases between. The CDR3 is 14 residues long. The CDR3 DNA follows: TGTGCCAGCAGTGAAGAGAAGGGATACTATGGCTACACCTTC. Translated, it gives CASSEEKGYYGYTF.

This chain links TRBV4-1 with TRBJ1-2, with D possibly being TRBD1 (5 bases). The germline V gene has CDR1 MGHRA and CDR2 YSYEKL. With 0 bases removed from V and 8 bases from J, the gap between germline ends came to 13 bases. The CDR3 length is 14 residues. CDR3 nucleotides: TGCGCCAGCAGCCAAGATACAGGACCTTTGGGCTACACCTTC. The encoded protein is CASSQDTGPLGYTF.

This clone occurred once. This chain connects TRBV5-1 to TRBJ1-6; 7 bases line up with TRBD1. The length of the CDR3 is 17 residues. V was pared by 4 bases and J by 4 bases, with 11 bases of the junction left unmatched. Germline CDR1 SGHRS, CDR2 YFSETQ. CDR3 coding DNA: TGCGCCAGCAGCGCAGAATCAGGGGGAGTGTATAATTCACCCCTCCACTTT. It codes for CASSAESGGVYNSPLHF.

The chain is built from TRBV27 and TRBJ2-7, with TRBD1 identical over 9 bases. The V and J ends lost 4 bases and 7 bases, in that order; junction bases with no gene match: 8. The CDR3 is 14 amino acids. Germline V gene sequence: CDR1 MNHEY, CDR2 SMNVEV (reference sequence). CDR3 protein: CASSYTTGGQEQYF. CDR3 sequence (DNA): TGTGCCAGCAGTTATACGACAGGGGGGCAGGAGCAGTACTTC.

The chain links TRBV5-1 to TRBJ2-5, with 8 nucleotides matching TRBD1. Germline-derived CDR1 and CDR2 are SGHRS and YFSETQ. Losses at the gene ends were 0 bases for V and 2 bases for J; bases not matched to a gene: 3. The CDR3 is made up of 15 amino acids. The CDR3 nucleotides read TGCGCCAGCAGCTTGGACAGGGGGTATCAAGAGACCCAGTACTTC. This sequence encodes CASSLDRGYQETQYF.

The chain joins TRBV11-3 to TRBJ2-7; the D call may be TRBD1 or TRBD2 (5 bases each). Germline CDR1 reads SGHNT; CDR2 reads YENEEA. Trimming left V 1 base short and J 2 bases short, with 12 bases between. This CDR3 is 15 amino acids long. CDR3 sequence: CASSLGGPGAYEQYF. In DNA, the CDR3 is TGTGCCAGCAGCTTAGGGGGCCCCGGGGCCTACGAGCAGTACTTC.

The chain carries TRBV27 and TRBJ1-5, with a weak D call TRBD1 (5 bases). CDR1 and CDR2 (germline): MNHEY, SMNVEV (reference sequence). V shed 0 bases and J shed 6 bases, with 15 bases lying between them. The CDR3 is 16 amino acids. The CDR3 DNA sequence: TGTGCCAGCAGTTTATCTGCCACGACAGTGCTTCAGCCCCAGCATTTT. This codes for CASSLSATTVLQPQHF.

V and J are TRBV19 and TRBJ2-1, with D maybe TRBD2 (5 bases). The ends were cut back, 7 bases at V and 4 bases at J, with 17 bases in the middle. CDR1 is LNHDA, CDR2 SQIVND, per germline (reference sequence). This CDR3 has 15 residues. This CDR3 is CASTLGSGRYNEQFF. The CDR3 DNA reads as TGTGCCAGTACCCTGGGGAGCGGCCGATACAATGAGCAGTTCTTC.

In this sample, this clone turned up a few times. The rearrangement uses TRBV7-2 and TRBJ1-2; the D gene is possibly TRBD1 (5 bases). The V and J ends lost 8 bases and 5 bases respectively, with 21 bases between them. Per the germline V gene, CDR1 is SGHTA and CDR2 is FQGNSA. The CDR3 contains 15 residues. CDR3 in amino acids: CASVPRPGPEYGYTF. The CDR3 region has the DNA TGTGCCAGCGTACCCCGACCGGGACCGGAATATGGCTACACCTTC.

The chain is built from TRBV5-5 and TRBJ1-2; 7 bases are shared with TRBD1. With 0 bases clipped from V and 7 bases from J, the junction kept 3 bases outside the gene matches. The CDR3 length is 13 residues. Germline lookup yields CDR1 SGHKS and CDR2 YYEKEE (reference sequence). The CDR3 loop is CASSLVRGSGYTF. CDR3 in DNA: TGTGCCAGCAGCTTGGTCAGGGGGTCTGGCTACACCTTC.

J is TRBJ2-3 and V is TRBV19; D unclear. V lost 4 bases, J lost 4 bases, and 3 bases lay in between. CDR3 length: 11 residues. Per germline, CDR1 LNHDA and CDR2 SQIVND (reference sequence). CDR3 sequence reads: CASSTADTQYF. The CDR3 nucleotides are TGTGCCAGTAGTACCGCAGATACGCAGTATTTT.

The genes are TRBV19 and TRBJ1-1, with D possibly matching TRBD1 (6 bases). CDR3 length equals 15 residues. Trimming pared 6 bases from V and 4 bases from J, leaving 18 bases between. The germline V gene has CDR1 LNHDA and CDR2 SQIVND (reference sequence). This chain's CDR3 is CASSFTGGAGTEAFF. CDR3 DNA sequence: TGTGCCAGTAGCTTCACGGGGGGCGCGGGCACTGAAGCTTTCTTT.

The chain links TRBV2 to TRBJ1-1, with D hard to call. The CDR3 is made up of 15 amino acids. Germline V gene sequence: CDR1 SNHLY, CDR2 FYNNEI. V was trimmed by 3 bases and J by 0 bases, leaving 11 bases between them. Written as DNA, the CDR3 is TGTGCCAGCAGTGATTGGAACAGCCTGAACACTGAAGCTTTCTTT. Protein sequence: CASSDWNSLNTEAFF.

The chain links TRBV7-2 to TRBJ2-3; D gene unclear. The ends were cut back, 6 bases at V and 3 bases at J, with 10 bases in the middle. Germline-derived CDR1 and CDR2 are SGHTA and FQGNSA. This CDR3 is 13 amino acids long. The CDR3 region is CASRPAGTDTQYF. As DNA, the CDR3 is TGTGCCAGCAGACCCGCTGGGACAGATACGCAGTATTTT. The full variable domain, completed using reference TRBV7-2 and TRBJ2-3, is GAGVSQSPSNKVTEKGKDVELRCDPISGHTALYWYRQSLGQGLEFLIYFQGNSAPDKSGLPSDRFSAERTGGSVSTLTIQRTQQEDSAVYLCASRPAGTDTQYFGPGTRLTVL.

The rearrangement uses TRBV9 and TRBJ2-7; no firm D call. This CDR3 has 13 amino acids. V was trimmed by 4 bases and J by 3 bases, leaving 11 bases between them. Germline CDR1 SGDLS, CDR2 YYNGEE. CDR3: CASSPWDNYEQYF. In DNA, the CDR3 is TGTGCCAGCAGCCCCTGGGATAACTACGAGCAGTACTTC. Variable domain in full (rest from reference TRBV9 and TRBJ2-7): DSGVTQTPKHLITATGQRVTLRCSPRSGDLSVYWYQQSLDQGLQFLIQYYNGEERAKGNILERFSAQQFPDLHSELNLSSLELGDSALYFCASSPWDNYEQYFGPGTRLTVT.

This clone appeared once. This chain links TRBV19 with TRBJ1-1; 7 nucleotides line up with TRBD1. This CDR3 has 14 amino acids. In germline, CDR1 is LNHDA, CDR2 SQIVND (reference sequence). With 6 bases clipped from V and 6 bases from J, the junction kept 10 bases outside the gene matches. Here the CDR3 reads CASSITGDGAEAFF. CDR3 sequence (DNA): TGTGCCAGTAGCATAACAGGGGACGGGGCTGAAGCTTTCTTT.

The DNA of the CDR3 is TGTGCCAGCGTGATCAGGGATCGTAGTGAGACCCAGTACTTC. It yields the protein CASVIRDRSETQYF. The chain combines TRBV3-1 (or the pseudogene TRBV3-2) with TRBJ2-5; possible D gene TRBD1, 5 bases. Germline V gene sequence: CDR1 LGHDT, CDR2 YNNKEL (reference sequence). CDR3 length: 14 amino acids. V was trimmed by 8 bases and J by 5 bases, leaving 18 bases between them.